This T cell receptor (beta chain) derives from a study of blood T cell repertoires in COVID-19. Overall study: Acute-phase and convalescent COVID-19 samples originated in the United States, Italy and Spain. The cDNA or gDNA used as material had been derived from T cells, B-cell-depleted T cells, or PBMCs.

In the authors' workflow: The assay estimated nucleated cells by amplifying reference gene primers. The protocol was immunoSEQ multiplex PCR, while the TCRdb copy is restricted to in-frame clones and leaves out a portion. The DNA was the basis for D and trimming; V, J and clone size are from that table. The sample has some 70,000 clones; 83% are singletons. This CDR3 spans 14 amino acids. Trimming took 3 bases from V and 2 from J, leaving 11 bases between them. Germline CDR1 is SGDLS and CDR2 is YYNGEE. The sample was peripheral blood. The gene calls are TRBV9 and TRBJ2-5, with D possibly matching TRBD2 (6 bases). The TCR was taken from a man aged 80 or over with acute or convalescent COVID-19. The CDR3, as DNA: TGTGCCAGCAGCGATACTAGCCCACAAGAGACCCAGTACTTC. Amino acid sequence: CASSDTSPQETQYF.